Below, 2 T cell receptor beta chains from the same sample are listed, as sequenced in a study of CXCR3-negative and CXCR3-positive naive CD8 T cells. It was by 5' RACE with UMI labels that the TRB cDNA libraries were prepared. From the 5' RACE reads, TCRdb lists one entry per CDR3 protein and no DNA. This sample's clone table lists 75,000 to 95,000 distinct CDR3 sequences. Sequenced material: naive CXCR3- CD8+ T cells from blood. Subset here: CD45RO-CCR7+CD27+CD95- naive CD8+ T cells lacking CXCR3 (TNR3-). These receptors all come from a human donor in good health. Some clones in this sample may be carry-over from other donors' samples.

The chain links TRBV5-1 to TRBJ1-1; as DNA is missing, the TRBD1 call by TCRdb cannot be tested. This CDR3 spans 14 amino acids. Germline V lookup: CDR1 SGHRS, CDR2 YFSETQ. The CDR3 is CASRPTGGYTEAFF.

This chain uses TRBV29-1 with TRBJ2-7; as DNA is missing, the TRBD1 call by TCRdb cannot be tested. CDR3 size: 16 residues. CDR1 and CDR2 from the germline V gene are SQVTM and ANQGSEA. Here the CDR3 reads CSVEGGAGTLRGEQYF.